A single sample is the source of the 6 T cell receptor beta chains below, sequenced in a study of T cells in Graves' hyperthyroidism and ophthalmopathy (dated by TCRdb to the late 2010s). Libraries came from multiplex PCR. The sample was run on an Illumina HiSeq 2000. Amplification of TCR beta CDR3 regions was carried out from RNA transcripts. The TCR CDR3 was subjected to a first round of RT-PCR using the HTBI primer set and the Qiagen OneStep RT-PCR kit. TCRdb reprocessing: public reads trimmed at Q25 with fastp, clones called with MiXCR, in-frame beta chains kept. CDR3 protein duplicates are merged, each entry listing the most common genes and DNA. This sample gives around 500,000 distinct CDR3 sequences in total; 14% of them show up just once. The ten biggest clones cover approximately 14% of the sample. Sequencing was done on a sample of blood. These receptors came from a woman in her thirties or forties with Graves' hyperthyroidism.

Many counts were recorded for this clonotype. The rearrangement joins TRBV24-1 to TRBJ1-6; no clear D. Looked up from germline, CDR1 is KGHDR and CDR2 is SFDVKD. The V end lost 7 bases, the J end lost 11 bases, and 14 bases lay between the germline ends. The CDR3 consists of 13 residues. The DNA of the CDR3 is TGTGCCACCAGCTCCGGACCGCGAGCACCCCTCCACTTT. Its protein product is CATSSGPRAPLHF.

The chain combines TRBV20-1 with TRBJ1-2; no reliable D call. The germline V and J ends were trimmed by 3 bases and 0 bases, with 11 bases remaining between them. Germline CDR1 and CDR2: DFQATT and SNEGSKA (reference sequence). CDR3 size: 14 residues. The CDR3 region has the DNA TGCAGTGCTAGTGAAGGTGGGGCTAACTATGGCTACACCTTC. Translation: CSASEGGANYGYTF.

This clonotype was found a few times. The rearrangement links TRBV5-6 to TRBJ2-2, with D uncertain. From germline, CDR1 is SGHDT and CDR2 YYEEEE. The V end lost 0 bases, the J end lost 1 base, and 10 bases lay between the germline ends. CDR3 size: 16 residues. Written as DNA, the CDR3 is TGTGCCAGCAGCTTGGTGGAACAGCGGAACACCGGGGAGCTGTTTTTT. Translating gives CASSLVEQRNTGELFF.

This clonotype was detected many times. The J gene is TRBJ2-7, the V gene TRBV2; tentative D call: TRBD2 (6 bases). Germline V gives CDR1 SNHLY, CDR2 FYNNEI. V lost 4 bases and J 2 bases, leaving 12 bases between the germline ends. This CDR3 region has 14 residues. The CDR3 region is CASSVRDSTYEQYF. The CDR3 bases are TGTGCCAGCAGTGTTAGGGACTCAACCTACGAGCAGTACTTC. The complete variable domain, with remaining parts taken from reference TRBV2 and TRBJ2-7, reads EPEVTQTPSHQVTQMGQEVILRCVPISNHLYFYWYRQILGQKVEFLVSFYNNEISEKSEIFDDQFSVERPDGSNFTLKIRSTKLEDSAMYFCASSVRDSTYEQYFGPGTRLTVT.

CDR3 sequence: CASSLAGKPNEKLFF. CDR3 nucleotide sequence: TGTGCCAGCAGCTTAGCAGGGAAGCCTAATGAAAAACTGTTTTTT. The V call is TRBV7-9, the J call TRBJ1-4; D unclear. V was trimmed by 0 bases and J by 3 bases, leaving 8 bases between them. CDR3 length: 15 amino acids. Germline CDR1 reads SEHNR; CDR2 reads FQNEAQ (reference sequence).

Note on this clonotype: The junction departs from the called germline gene at one end, perhaps through a read error. The J gene is TRBJ2-5, the V gene TRBV3-1; the D gene is possibly TRBD1 (6 bases). Germline V gene lookup returns CDR1 LGHDT and CDR2 YNNKEL (reference sequence). The CDR3 contains 15 residues. The CDR3 nucleotides are TGTGCCAGCAGCGTAATTACAGGGACCCAACAGACCCAGTACTTC. Translated: CASSVITGTQQTQYF.